The entry below describes one T cell receptor beta chain. Germline CDR1 SQVTM, CDR2 ANQGSEA. The V end was cut by 4 bases, the J end by 1 base, with 7 bases between. The CDR3 spans 12 residues. These data come from a study of technical replicates of blood from several donors. Here immunoSEQ multiplex PCR was the method, and the copy in TCRdb shows in-frame clones only, minus some. The table lists tens of thousands of clones, approximately 94% of them singletons. The sequence was collected from a human donor in good health. V usage is TRBV29-1 and J usage is TRBJ2-5; no definite D call. Sequenced material: T cells isolated from PBMCs. For the CDR3, the DNA is TGCAGCGTTGTACACCTCCAAGAGACCCAGTACTTC. This translates into CSVVHLQETQYF.